Many counts were recorded for the clone carrying this T cell receptor (beta chain). Time point of the sample: sample taken at primary tumor resection. Material for sequencing was whole RNA from tumor, nontumor lung or frozen PBMC, left unsorted. TCRdb reprocessed the 5' RACE reads via MiXCR and lists one record per CDR3 protein. Seen here are approximately 2,200 distinct CDR3 sequences, about 12% observed once, and the top ten hold 20% to 25%. This record comes from a study of spatial heterogeneity in lung cancer. The clonotype was recovered from a male donor with early-stage non-small cell lung cancer. Sequenced material: normal lung tissue next to the tumor, taken at surgery.

CDR3 amino acids: CATEDRGYNEQFF. The CDR3, as DNA: TGTGCCACCGAGGACAGGGGTTACAATGAGCAGTTCTTC. This chain connects TRBV15 to TRBJ2-1; 9 positions agree with TRBD1. CDR3 length: 13 residues. J gave up 4 bases and V 8 bases, and 3 bases lay outside the gene matches. Germline assignment: CDR1 LNHNV and CDR2 YYDKDF (reference sequence).